This TCR beta chain emerged from a study of identical twins. TCRdb called the 5' RACE reads again in MiXCR, with one record for every CDR3 protein. The table shows 450,000 to 600,000 distinct CDR3 sequences, with more than 20% occurring only once. This clonotype was picked up many times. Its target is unknown. Study observations and caveats: These conclusions were based on statistical analysis (cross-sectional, not following the same donors).

This sample also appeared in a second study, on yellow fever vaccine responses in identical twins.

Input material: CD4+ T cells sorted from blood. This TCR was sampled from a woman between 18 and 29 years old in good health.

The CDR3 here is CASSPGLAGAQETQYF. CDR3 coding DNA: TGTGCCAGCAGCCCCGGACTAGCGGGGGCCCAAGAGACCCAGTACTTC. The chain couples TRBV9 to TRBJ2-5; TRBD2 aligns across 13 bases. Germline V gene data show CDR1 as SGDLS and CDR2 as YYNGEE. The CDR3 length is 16 residues. Trimming cost V 4 bases and J 1 base; bases outside gene matches: 4.